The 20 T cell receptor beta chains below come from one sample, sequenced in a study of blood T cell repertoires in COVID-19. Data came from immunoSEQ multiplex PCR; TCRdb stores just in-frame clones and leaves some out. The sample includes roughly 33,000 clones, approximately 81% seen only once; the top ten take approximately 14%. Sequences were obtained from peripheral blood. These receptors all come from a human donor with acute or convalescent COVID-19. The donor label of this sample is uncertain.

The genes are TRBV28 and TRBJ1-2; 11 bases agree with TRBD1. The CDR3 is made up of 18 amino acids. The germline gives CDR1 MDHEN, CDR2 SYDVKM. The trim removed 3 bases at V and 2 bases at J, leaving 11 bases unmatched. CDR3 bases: TGTGCCAGCAGTTTTCTCGGGACAGGGGGTAAGGGCAACTATGGCTACACCTTC. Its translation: CASSFLGTGGKGNYGYTF.

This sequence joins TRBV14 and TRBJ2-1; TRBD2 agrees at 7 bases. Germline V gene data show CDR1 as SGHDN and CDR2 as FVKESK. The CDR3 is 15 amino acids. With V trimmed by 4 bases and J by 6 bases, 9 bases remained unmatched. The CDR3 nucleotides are TGTGCCAGCAGCCCAAGCGGGGTCACCGGCAATGAGCAGTTCTTC. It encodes CASSPSGVTGNEQFF.

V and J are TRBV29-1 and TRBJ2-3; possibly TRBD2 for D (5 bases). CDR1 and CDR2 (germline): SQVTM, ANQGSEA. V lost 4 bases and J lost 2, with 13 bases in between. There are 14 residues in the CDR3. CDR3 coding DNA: TGCAGCGTTGTTCTCTTCGGGATCACAGATACGCAGTATTTT. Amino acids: CSVVLFGITDTQYF.

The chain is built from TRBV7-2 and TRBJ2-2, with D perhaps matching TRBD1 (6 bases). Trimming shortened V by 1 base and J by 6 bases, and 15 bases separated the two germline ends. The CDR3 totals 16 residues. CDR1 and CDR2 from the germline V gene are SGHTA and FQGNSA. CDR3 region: CASSLGTPGVAGELFF. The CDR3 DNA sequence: TGTGCCAGCAGCTTAGGGACCCCAGGGGTAGCCGGGGAGCTGTTTTTT.

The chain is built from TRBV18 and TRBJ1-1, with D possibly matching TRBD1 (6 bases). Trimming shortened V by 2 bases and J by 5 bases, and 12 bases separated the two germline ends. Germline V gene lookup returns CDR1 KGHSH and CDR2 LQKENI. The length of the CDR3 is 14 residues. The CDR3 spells CASSPWGGETEAFF. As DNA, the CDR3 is TGTGCCAGCTCACCATGGGGGGGCGAAACTGAAGCTTTCTTT.

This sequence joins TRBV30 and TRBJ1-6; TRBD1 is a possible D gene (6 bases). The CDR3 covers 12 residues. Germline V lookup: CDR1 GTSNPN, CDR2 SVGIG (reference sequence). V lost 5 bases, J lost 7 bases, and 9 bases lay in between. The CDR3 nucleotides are TGTGCCTGGGTTAGGGGGAATTCACCCCTCCACTTT. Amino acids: CAWVRGNSPLHF.

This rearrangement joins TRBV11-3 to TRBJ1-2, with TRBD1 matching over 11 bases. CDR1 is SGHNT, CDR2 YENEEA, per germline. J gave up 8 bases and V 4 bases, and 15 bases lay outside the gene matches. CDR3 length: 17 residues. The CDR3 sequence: CASSSRTGGDFVMGYTF. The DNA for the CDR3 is TGTGCCAGCAGCTCGCGGACAGGGGGCGATTTTGTAATGGGCTACACCTTC.

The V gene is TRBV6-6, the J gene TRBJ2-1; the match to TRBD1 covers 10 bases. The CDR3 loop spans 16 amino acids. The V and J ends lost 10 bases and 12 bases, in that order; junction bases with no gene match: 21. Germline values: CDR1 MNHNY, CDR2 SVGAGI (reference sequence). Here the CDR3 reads CATRVVGQGLVQGQFF. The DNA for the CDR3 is TGTGCCACCAGGGTCGTGGGACAGGGGCTCGTCCAAGGGCAGTTCTTC.

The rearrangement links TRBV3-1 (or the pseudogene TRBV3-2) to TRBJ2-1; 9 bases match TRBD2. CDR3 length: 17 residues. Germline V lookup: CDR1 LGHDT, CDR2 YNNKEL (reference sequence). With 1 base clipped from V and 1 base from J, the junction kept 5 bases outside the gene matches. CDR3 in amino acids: CASSQVGAGGSYNEQFF. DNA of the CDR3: TGTGCCAGCAGCCAAGTAGGAGCGGGGGGATCCTACAATGAGCAGTTCTTC.

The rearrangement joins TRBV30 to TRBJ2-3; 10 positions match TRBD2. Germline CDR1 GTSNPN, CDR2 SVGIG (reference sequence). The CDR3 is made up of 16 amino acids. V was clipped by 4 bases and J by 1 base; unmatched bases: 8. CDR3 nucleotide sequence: TGTGCCTGGACCGAGGGCCTAGCGGGGGGCACAGATACGCAGTATTTT. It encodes CAWTEGLAGGTDTQYF.

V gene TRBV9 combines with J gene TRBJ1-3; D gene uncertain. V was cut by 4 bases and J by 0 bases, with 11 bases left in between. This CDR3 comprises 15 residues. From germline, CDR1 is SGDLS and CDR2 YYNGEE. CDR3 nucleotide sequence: TGTGCCAGCAGCCCGGACGGGAGCTCTGGAAACACCATATATTTT. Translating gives CASSPDGSSGNTIYF. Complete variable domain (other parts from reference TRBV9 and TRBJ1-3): DSGVTQTPKHLITATGQRVTLRCSPRSGDLSVYWYQQSLDQGLQFLIQYYNGEERAKGNILERFSAQQFPDLHSELNLSSLELGDSALYFCASSPDGSSGNTIYFGEGSWLTVV.

CDR3 in amino acids: CASSRQGDNYGYTF. The CDR3 nucleotides read TGTGCCAGCAGTCGACAGGGGGATAACTATGGCTACACCTTC. V gene TRBV27 combines with J gene TRBJ1-2; 9 nucleotides match TRBD1. Germline V gene data show CDR1 as MNHEY and CDR2 as SMNVEV (reference sequence). The CDR3 loop spans 14 amino acids. Trimming at V came to 5 bases and at J to 1 base, leaving 2 bases not matched to a gene.

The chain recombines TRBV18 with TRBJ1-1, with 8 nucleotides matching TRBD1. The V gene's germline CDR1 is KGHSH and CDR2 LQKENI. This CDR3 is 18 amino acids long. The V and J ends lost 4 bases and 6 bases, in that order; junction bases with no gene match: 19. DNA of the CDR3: TGTGCCAGCTCACTAAAACGTGGGCAGGGGGCGAGGGGGGCTGAAGCTTTCTTT. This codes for CASSLKRGQGARGAEAFF.

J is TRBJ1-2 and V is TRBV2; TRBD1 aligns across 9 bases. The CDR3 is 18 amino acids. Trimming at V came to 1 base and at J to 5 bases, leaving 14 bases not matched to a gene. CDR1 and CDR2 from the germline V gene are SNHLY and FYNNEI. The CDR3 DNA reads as TGTGCCAGCAGTGAAGTTGGGACAGGGACCGACCGCCTTTATGGCTACACCTTC. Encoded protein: CASSEVGTGTDRLYGYTF.

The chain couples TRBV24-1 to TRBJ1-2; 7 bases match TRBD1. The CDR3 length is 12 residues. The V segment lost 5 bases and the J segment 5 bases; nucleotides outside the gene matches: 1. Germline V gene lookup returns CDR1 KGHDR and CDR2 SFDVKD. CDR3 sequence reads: CATSGDSYGYTF. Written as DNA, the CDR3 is TGTGCCACCAGTGGGGACAGTTATGGCTACACCTTC.

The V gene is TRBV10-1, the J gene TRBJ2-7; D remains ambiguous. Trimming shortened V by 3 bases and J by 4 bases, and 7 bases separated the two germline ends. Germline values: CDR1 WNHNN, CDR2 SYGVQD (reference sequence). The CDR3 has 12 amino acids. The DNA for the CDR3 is TGCGCCAGCAGTGATAACGGGTACGAGCAGTACTTC. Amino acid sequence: CASSDNGYEQYF.

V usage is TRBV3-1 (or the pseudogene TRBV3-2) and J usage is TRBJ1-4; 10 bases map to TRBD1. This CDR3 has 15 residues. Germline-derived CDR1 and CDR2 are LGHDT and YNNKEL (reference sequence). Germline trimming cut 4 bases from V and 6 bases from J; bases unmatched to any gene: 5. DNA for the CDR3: TGTGCCAGCAGCCCGGGACAGGGGTCGGATGAAAAACTGTTTTTT. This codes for CASSPGQGSDEKLFF.

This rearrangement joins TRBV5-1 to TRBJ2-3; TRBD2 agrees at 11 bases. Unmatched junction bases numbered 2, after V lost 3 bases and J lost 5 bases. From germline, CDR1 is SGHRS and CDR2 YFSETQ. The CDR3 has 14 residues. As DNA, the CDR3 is TGCGCCAGCAGCTCCGGACTAGCGGGAGATACGCAGTATTTT. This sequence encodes CASSSGLAGDTQYF.

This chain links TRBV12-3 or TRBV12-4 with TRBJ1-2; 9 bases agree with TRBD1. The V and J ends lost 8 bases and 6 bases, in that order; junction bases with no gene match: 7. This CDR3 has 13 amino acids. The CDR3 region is CASAYRGHHGYTF. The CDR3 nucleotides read TGTGCCAGCGCGTACAGGGGGCATCATGGCTACACCTTC.

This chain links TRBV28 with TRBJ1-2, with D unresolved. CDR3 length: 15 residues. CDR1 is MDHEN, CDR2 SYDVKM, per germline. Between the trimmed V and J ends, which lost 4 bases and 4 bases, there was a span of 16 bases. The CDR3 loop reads CASSSGGANFYGYTF. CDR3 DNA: TGTGCCAGCAGTTCGGGAGGAGCCAATTTCTATGGCTACACCTTC.